The clone carrying this T cell receptor (beta chain) has a count of ten or more. The antigen is not known. The record originates from a study of identical twins. The study's findings and limits: There were fewer insertions in abundant cord blood beta clonotypes, but memory repertoires showed no such pattern. Low generation probability was overrepresented in out-of-frame alpha sequences shared by twins.

Everyone who gave samples was a healthy Caucasian. With 5 bases clipped from V and 2 bases from J, the junction kept 11 bases outside the gene matches. This CDR3 is built from 18 residues. TCRdb re-called the 5' RACE reads with MiXCR, one entry per CDR3 protein. The sample contains about 570,000 distinct CDR3 sequences, 9.6% of which appear only once. These sequences were also reported in another study, on yellow fever vaccine responses in identical twins. That source adds: On the reported evidence, twins' vaccine T cell responses seemed partly convergent and partly personalized.

The origin of this receptor is a woman younger than 30 in good health. Sequencing used PBMCs. The V and J genes are TRBV12-3 or TRBV12-4 and TRBJ2-2, with 10 bases aligning to TRBD2. CDR3 amino acids: CASSPRFSGGFNTGELFF. Written as DNA, the CDR3 is TGTGCCAGCAGTCCTCGGTTTAGCGGGGGGTTTAACACCGGGGAGCTGTTTTTT.